The 12 T cell receptor beta chains reported below all come from one sample, sequenced in a study of cytomegalovirus exposure and HLA in healthy donors. Primers for the PCR totalled 60 Vbeta and 13 Jbeta. Repertoires were generated with immunoSEQ multiplex PCR, while TCRdb's copy carries only in-frame clones and drops some. The repertoire holds 200,000 to 250,000 clones, with 60% to 80% as singletons. The sequenced material came from PBMCs. The source of these receptors is a man between 18 and 29 years old in good health and CMV-seronegative.

The gene calls are TRBV28 and TRBJ1-2; 9 nucleotides agree with TRBD1. V gave up 7 bases and J gave up 2 bases; unmatched junction bases: 8. Looked up from germline, CDR1 is MDHEN and CDR2 is SYDVKM. The CDR3 contains 15 residues. CDR3 in amino acids: CASTVSTGGNYGYTF. The CDR3, as DNA: TGTGCCAGCACCGTCTCGACAGGGGGAAACTATGGCTACACCTTC.

This chain joins TRBV6-5 and TRBJ2-5, with D maybe TRBD2 (6 bases). Trimming stripped 5 bases from V and 7 bases from J, with 14 bases between. The CDR3 is 13 amino acids. Germline V gene lookup returns CDR1 MNHEY and CDR2 SVGAGI. CDR3: CASSIRGKGTQYF. The CDR3 DNA reads as TGTGCCAGCAGTATCCGGGGGAAAGGGACCCAGTACTTC.

In the case of this clone: An end of the junction does not agree with germline; a read error may underlie this. This chain connects TRBV5-1 to TRBJ2-3; tentative D call: TRBD2 (5 bases). The germline CDR1 and CDR2 sequences are SGHRS and YFSETQ. This CDR3 spans 14 amino acids. The CDR3 DNA reads as TGCGCCAGCTCCGAAAACCCTAGCACAGATGCGCAGTATTTT. Its protein is CASSENPSTDAQYF. Full variable domain (remainder filled in from reference TRBV5-1 and TRBJ2-3): KAGVTQTPRYLIKTRGQQVTLSCSPISGHRSVSWYQQTPGQGLQFLFEYFSETQRNKGNFPGRFSGRQFSNSRSEMNVSTLELGDSALYLCASSENPSTDAQYFGPGTRLTVL.

The chain couples TRBV18 to TRBJ1-1, with TRBD1 matching 7 bases. V lost 1 base to trimming and J lost 3 bases; unmatched junction nucleotides: 5. Germline loops: CDR1 KGHSH, CDR2 LQKENI. The CDR3 covers 15 residues. In nucleotides, the CDR3 is TGTGCCAGCTCACCACTCATTGACAGGGACACTGAAGCTTTCTTT. Translated, it gives CASSPLIDRDTEAFF.

CDR3 nucleotide sequence: TGTGCCAGCAGATCCGGGACAGGGCCCGGGGAGCTGTTTTTT. Amino acids: CASRSGTGPGELFF. The genes are TRBV2 and TRBJ2-2, with TRBD1 matching over 9 bases. The CDR3 length is 14 residues. Per germline, CDR1 SNHLY and CDR2 FYNNEI. V shed 6 bases, J shed 6 bases, and the junction held 5 bases outside the gene matches.

V is TRBV4-2 and J is TRBJ2-1; 7 bases line up with TRBD2. Trimming removed 4 bases from V and 9 bases from J; junction bases left unmatched: 15. The CDR3 has 16 residues. Germline V CDR1 and CDR2: LGHNA, YNFKEQ. The CDR3 loop reads CASSLFPRETISEQFF. The CDR3 coding sequence is TGTGCCAGCAGCCTTTTTCCGCGGGAGACGATTAGTGAGCAGTTCTTC.

The chain uses TRBV5-4 and TRBJ1-5; D is uncertain. The V and J ends lost 0 bases and 0 bases respectively, with 4 bases between them. CDR1 and CDR2 from the germline V gene are SGHNT and YYREEE (reference sequence). The CDR3 spans 14 residues. In DNA form, the CDR3 reads TGTGCCAGCAGCTTGGACGGTAGCAATCAGCCCCAGCATTTT. This translates into CASSLDGSNQPQHF.

Note on this clone: Other DNA sequences of this sample code for an identical CDR3. V usage is TRBV19 and J usage is TRBJ1-3; TRBD1 aligns across 9 bases. Germline V gene lookup returns CDR1 LNHDA and CDR2 SQIVND (reference sequence). CDR3 size: 18 residues. V lost 10 bases to trimming and J lost 2 bases; unmatched junction nucleotides: 18. The CDR3 coding sequence is TGTGCCATTCGATCACAGGGGGCGGCGGTACAGCCTGGAAACACCATATATTTT. Amino acid sequence: CAIRSQGAAVQPGNTIYF.

This sequence joins TRBV23-1 and TRBJ2-7; 8 bases fit TRBD1. TRBV23-1 is an ORF for which the function is uncertain. This CDR3 comprises 16 residues. The junction had 18 bases not matched to a gene; V was cut back by 3 bases and J by 11 bases. The CDR3 protein is CASSQEGTGHALREYF. CDR3 sequence (DNA): TGCGCCAGCAGTCAGGAAGGGACAGGCCACGCGTTAAGGGAGTACTTC.

The V and J genes are TRBV9 and TRBJ1-1, with D possibly matching TRBD1 (5 bases). The CDR3 consists of 14 residues. CDR1 is SGDLS, CDR2 YYNGEE, per germline. V was cut by 6 bases and J by 0 bases, with 12 bases left in between. Here the CDR3 DNA reads TGTGCCAGCACCATCCTCAGGGTGAACACTGAAGCTTTCTTT. This encodes CASTILRVNTEAFF.

The chain joins TRBV4-1 to TRBJ2-7; 9 nucleotides match TRBD1. Germline V CDR1 and CDR2: MGHRA, YSYEKL. With 0 bases clipped from V and 2 bases from J, the junction kept 2 bases outside the gene matches. The CDR3 loop spans 15 amino acids. Written as DNA, the CDR3 is TGCGCCAGCAGCCAAGACGGGACAGGGACCTACGAGCAGTACTTC. Its protein product is CASSQDGTGTYEQYF.

The chain employs TRBV25-1 and TRBJ1-2; TRBD1 agrees at 8 bases. V shed 6 bases and J 2 bases; nucleotides not matched to a gene: 5. The CDR3 totals 14 residues. Looked up from germline, CDR1 is MGHDK and CDR2 is SYGVNS. The CDR3 reads CASRKQGANYGYTF. The CDR3 DNA reads TGTGCCAGCAGAAAGCAGGGGGCGAACTATGGCTACACCTTC.